The 20 T cell receptor beta chains given below trace back to one sample, sequenced in a study of blood T cell repertoires in COVID-19. Method: immunoSEQ multiplex PCR; TCRdb's copy keeps in-frame clones and lacks some. The data show 270,000 or so clones, approximately 88% seen once. What was sequenced was peripheral blood. All receptors derive from a human donor with COVID-19, enrolled during active disease. The donor label of this sample is uncertain.

For the CDR3, the DNA is TGTGCCAGCTCACTGGCCGGCGGGGATGACTCTAACTATGGCTACACCTTC. Its protein is CASSLAGGDDSNYGYTF. The chain combines TRBV18 with TRBJ1-2; D is uncertain. Trimming shortened V by 4 bases and J by 0 bases, and 18 bases separated the two germline ends. Germline loops: CDR1 KGHSH, CDR2 LQKENI. The CDR3 contains 17 residues.

This clone was observed a few times. J is TRBJ2-2 and V is TRBV7-3; 8 nucleotides agree with TRBD1. J was trimmed by 1 base and V by 5 bases; bases with no gene match: 3. The CDR3 runs 15 residues. Germline V gives CDR1 SGHTA, CDR2 FQGTGA. Here the CDR3 reads CASSPGTGNTGELFF. The CDR3 nucleotides are TGTGCCAGCAGCCCCGGGACAGGGAACACCGGGGAGCTGTTTTTT. Filled out from reference TRBV7-3 and TRBJ2-2, the complete variable domain reads GAGVSQTPSNKVTEKGKYVELRCDPISGHTALYWYRQSLGQGPEFLIYFQGTGAADDSGLPNDRFFAVRPEGSVSTLKIQRTERGDSAVYLCASSPGTGNTGELFFGEGSRLTVL.

With regard to this clone: Other nucleotide sequences in the sample specify the same CDR3. The chain recombines TRBV18 with TRBJ1-2; 10 bases line up with TRBD1. The trim removed 2 bases at V and 8 bases at J, leaving 5 bases unmatched. The CDR3 length is 14 residues. Germline assignment: CDR1 KGHSH and CDR2 LQKENI. The CDR3 DNA is TGTGCCAGCTCACCAGGACAGGGGGAGAGCGGCTACACCTTC. Its protein is CASSPGQGESGYTF.

The rearrangement uses TRBV5-1 and TRBJ2-6; D is unclear. V was trimmed by 3 bases and J by 0 bases, leaving 4 bases between them. Germline V gives CDR1 SGHRS, CDR2 YFSETQ. The CDR3 runs 14 residues. CDR3 region: CASSSSSGANVLTF. The DNA for the CDR3 is TGCGCCAGCAGCTCTTCCTCTGGGGCCAACGTCCTGACTTTC.

This clone has ten or more counts. This chain connects TRBV30 to TRBJ1-1; possibly TRBD1 for D (5 bases). The CDR3 is 13 amino acids. Per germline, CDR1 GTSNPN and CDR2 SVGIG (reference sequence). The germline V and J ends were trimmed by 7 bases and 4 bases, with 16 bases remaining between them. The CDR3 protein is CAYGAGVATEAFF. CDR3 nucleotides: TGTGCCTACGGTGCGGGGGTGGCCACTGAAGCTTTCTTT. Looking up the rest from reference TRBV30 and TRBJ1-1 gives the full variable domain: SQTIHQWPATLVQPVGSPLSLECTVEGTSNPNLYWYRQAAGRGLQLLFYSVGIGQISSEVPQNLSASRPQDRQFILSSKKLLLSDSGFYLCAYGAGVATEAFFGQGTRLTVV.

J is TRBJ1-3 and V is TRBV6-6; tentatively, D is TRBD1 (5 bases). The ends were cut back, 8 bases at V and 0 bases at J, with 8 bases in the middle. Germline V gives CDR1 MNHNY, CDR2 SVGAGI (reference sequence). The CDR3 is 13 amino acids. The CDR3 loop is CASSTVSGNTIYF. The DNA for the CDR3 is TGTGCCAGCTCGACAGTCTCTGGAAACACCATATATTTT.

CDR3 loop: CASSQLQGRRTEAFF. CDR3 nucleotide sequence: TGTGCCAGCAGCCAACTACAGGGGAGGCGGACTGAAGCTTTCTTT. V usage is TRBV3-1 (or the pseudogene TRBV3-2) and J usage is TRBJ1-1, with TRBD1 matching over 7 bases. The CDR3 is made up of 15 amino acids. V dropped 2 bases and J dropped 5; count of bases not matched to a gene: 8. Germline lookup yields CDR1 LGHDT and CDR2 YNNKEL (reference sequence).

The rearrangement links TRBV5-1 to TRBJ1-1; TRBD1 agrees at 8 bases. The CDR3 runs 15 residues. J was trimmed by 1 base and V by 6 bases; bases with no gene match: 8. Germline V gives CDR1 SGHRS, CDR2 YFSETQ. The CDR3 region has the DNA TGCGCCAGCACATTAAGACAGGGGTCGAACACTGAAGCTTTCTTT. As protein: CASTLRQGSNTEAFF.

The chain couples TRBV12-5 to TRBJ2-1; 8 bases are shared with TRBD1. Per the germline V gene, CDR1 is LGHNT and CDR2 is FRNRAP. CDR3 size: 17 residues. Trimming at V came to 1 base and at J to 2 bases, leaving 7 bases not matched to a gene. For the CDR3, the DNA is TGTGCTAGTGGTTTGGGTGAGGGGACAGGAGCCTACAATGAGCAGTTCTTC. Translated: CASGLGEGTGAYNEQFF. The full variable domain, rest sourced from reference TRBV12-5 and TRBJ2-1, is DARVTQTPRHKVTEMGQEVTMRCQPILGHNTVFWYRQTMMQGLELLAYFRNRAPLDDSGMPKDRFSAEMPDATLATLKIQPSEPRDSAVYFCASGLGEGTGAYNEQFFGPGTRLTVL.

The chain employs TRBV28 and TRBJ1-6, with unresolved D. In germline, CDR1 is MDHEN, CDR2 SYDVKM. This CDR3 spans 16 amino acids. The V and J ends lost 3 bases and 8 bases respectively, with 17 bases between them. The CDR3 region is CASSFGLRKWDSPLHF. Here the CDR3 DNA reads TGTGCCAGCAGTTTTGGGTTGAGGAAATGGGATTCACCCCTCCACTTT.

This clone was counted a few times. CDR3 bases: TGTGCCAGCAGTGCACTCCTGGCTCGGAGTGAAAAACTGTTTTTT. Its translation is CASSALLARSEKLFF. The rearrangement uses TRBV2 and TRBJ1-4; no definite D call. The germline gives CDR1 SNHLY, CDR2 FYNNEI. The CDR3 is 15 residues long. Trimming shortened V by 4 bases and J by 7 bases, and 16 bases separated the two germline ends. The whole variable domain, filled in from reference TRBV2 and TRBJ1-4, reads EPEVTQTPSHQVTQMGQEVILRCVPISNHLYFYWYRQILGQKVEFLVSFYNNEISEKSEIFDDQFSVERPDGSNFTLKIRSTKLEDSAMYFCASSALLARSEKLFFGSGTQLSVL.

This clone ranks as medium-sized. This chain connects TRBV5-4 to TRBJ2-7, with TRBD2 matching over 11 bases. The CDR3 has 13 residues. Trimming took 5 bases from V and 5 from J; bases not matched to a gene: 3. Germline V lookup: CDR1 SGHNT, CDR2 YYREEE (reference sequence). This CDR3 reads CASRLAGAHEQYF. CDR3 in DNA: TGTGCCAGCAGACTAGCGGGAGCCCACGAGCAGTACTTC. Full variable domain (rest looked up from reference TRBV5-4 and TRBJ2-7): ETGVTQSPTHLIKTRGQQVTLRCSSQSGHNTVSWYQQALGQGPQFIFQYYREEENGRGNFPPRFSGLQFPNYSSELNVNALELDDSALYLCASRLAGAHEQYFGPGTRLTVT.

A word on this clone: One end of the junction is discordant with germline, which a read error may explain. The genes are TRBV11-3 and TRBJ2-3, with 7 positions matching TRBD1. Germline CDR1 and CDR2: SGHNT and YENEEA. The CDR3 is made up of 12 amino acids. This chain's CDR3 is CASSLQTGWLNF. The CDR3 DNA reads as TGTGCCAGCAGCCTTCAGACAGGGTGGCTGAATTTT. Combining the CDR3 with reference TRBV11-3 and TRBJ2-3 gives the whole variable domain EAGVVQSPRYKIIEKKQPVAFWCNPISGHNTLYWYLQNLGQGPELLIRYENEEAVDDSQLPKDRFSAERLKGVDSTLKIQPAELGDSAVYLCASSLQTGWLNFGPGTRLTVL.

This chain links TRBV19 with TRBJ1-1; TRBD1 might be the D (5 bases). Trimming took 6 bases from V and 8 from J, leaving 16 bases between them. Germline-derived CDR1 and CDR2 are LNHDA and SQIVND (reference sequence). The CDR3 has 13 residues. The CDR3 protein is CASRGLSELEAFF. Here the CDR3 DNA reads TGTGCCAGTAGGGGACTCTCGGAACTGGAAGCTTTCTTT.

The chain has TRBV11-3 and TRBJ1-2; D perhaps matches TRBD1 (5 bases). Trimming took off 0 bases at V and 8 bases at J, with 13 bases between the two ends. From germline, CDR1 is SGHNT and CDR2 YENEEA. There are 14 residues in the CDR3. The CDR3 coding sequence is TGTGCCAGCAGCTTAGATCCCACAGGTCGCGGCTACACCTTC. Translation: CASSLDPTGRGYTF.

The chain links TRBV21-1 to TRBJ2-4; the table names TRBD2, a call not compared with the DNA. TRBV21-1 is designated a pseudogene. The CDR3 is 17 amino acids. The CDR3 reads CASSKERPLSAKNIQYF. The DNA for the CDR3 is TGTGCCAGCAGCAAAGAGCGGCCTCTATCAGCCAAAAACATTCAGTACTTC.

The V call is TRBV7-2, the J call TRBJ1-4, with D hard to call. The CDR3 sequence is 16 residues long. V lost 5 bases to trimming and J lost 0 bases, with 13 bases between them. Germline CDR1 SGHTA, CDR2 FQGNSA. Here the CDR3 DNA reads TGTGCCAGCAGCCCGGCACAGTTTGCAACTAATGAAAAACTGTTTTTT. This translates into CASSPAQFATNEKLFF.

The V gene is TRBV6-5, the J gene TRBJ2-7; 7 nucleotides line up with TRBD2. CDR1 is MNHEY and CDR2 is SVGAGI in the germline V gene. This CDR3 has 16 amino acids. V lost 2 bases to trimming and J lost 3 bases; unmatched junction nucleotides: 10. CDR3 in DNA: TGTGCCAGCAGTTACGGGGGTGGCGGGAGAAACTACGAGCAGTACTTC. It yields the protein CASSYGGGGRNYEQYF.

The CDR3 loop reads CASSLVGGSQETQYF. DNA for the CDR3: TGTGCCAGCAGCTTAGTGGGGGGTTCCCAAGAGACCCAGTACTTC. The chain has TRBV7-2 and TRBJ2-5; possible D gene TRBD2, 6 bases. Germline CDR1 and CDR2: SGHTA and FQGNSA. The V and J ends lost 1 base and 1 base respectively, with 10 bases between them. The CDR3 runs to 15 residues.

The V gene is TRBV7-2, the J gene TRBJ2-5; 7 bases are shared with TRBD1. This CDR3 region has 14 residues. J gave up 2 bases and V 5 bases, and 5 bases lay outside the gene matches. Germline-derived CDR1 and CDR2 are SGHTA and FQGNSA. The CDR3 DNA is TGTGCCAGCAGCCTGACAGGGAAACAAGAGACCCAGTACTTC. The encoded protein is CASSLTGKQETQYF.